Presented here are 12 T cell receptor beta chains from one specimen sequenced in a study of a mutant IDH1 vaccine in newly diagnosed glioma. The sample's time point: week 11, during vaccination. Each dose delivered 300 ug of mutant IDH1 20-mer peptide subcutaneously with imiquimod. The antigens of these receptors remain unknown. Here immunoSEQ multiplex PCR was the method, and the copy in TCRdb shows in-frame clones only, minus some. The repertoire includes tens of thousands of clones, about 77% of them detected once, and roughly 9% sits in the top ten. The sample consisted of PBMCs, taken from a glioma patient whose treatment included an IDH1 peptide vaccine. The receptors were gathered from a woman younger than 30 with glioma.

The CDR3 region is CASRFQGGQPQHF. The CDR3 DNA sequence: TGTGCCAGCAGGTTTCAGGGGGGACAGCCCCAGCATTTT. The rearrangement links TRBV28 to TRBJ1-5; 7 bases align to TRBD1. Germline V gives CDR1 MDHEN, CDR2 SYDVKM. J gave up 7 bases and V 6 bases, and 6 bases lay outside the gene matches. This CDR3 comprises 13 residues.

The CDR3 loop is CASSPDPGPTNEKLFF. As DNA, the CDR3 is TGTGCCAGCAGCCCGGACCCGGGCCCTACTAATGAAAAACTGTTTTTT. The J gene is TRBJ1-4, the V gene TRBV5-4; no definite D call. The CDR3 spans 16 residues. V dropped 4 bases and J dropped 2 bases, with 15 bases sitting between them. Germline V CDR1 and CDR2: SGHNT, YYREEE (reference sequence).

The chain recombines TRBV6-6 with TRBJ1-5; D not resolved. Trimming took off 4 bases at V and 4 bases at J, with 11 bases between the two ends. CDR3 length: 14 residues. Germline CDR1 is MNHNY and CDR2 is SVGAGI (reference sequence). The CDR3 spells CASSFRTGNQPQHF. The CDR3 DNA sequence: TGTGCCAGCAGTTTCCGGACGGGTAATCAGCCCCAGCATTTT.

V gene TRBV7-6 combines with J gene TRBJ2-3; 7 bases line up with TRBD2. The germline CDR1 and CDR2 sequences are SGHVS and FNYEAQ. CDR3 size: 16 residues. V shed 5 bases, J shed 4 bases, and the junction held 12 bases outside the gene matches. The CDR3 DNA reads as TGTGCCAGCAGCCCCTTCGGTGCGGGAGTGGCAGATACGCAGTATTTT. This translates into CASSPFGAGVADTQYF.

CDR3 nucleotides: TGTGCCAGCAGTGCCACGGCCGGGACAGGAACCACTAACTATGGCTACACCTTC. This codes for CASSATAGTGTTNYGYTF. J is TRBJ1-2 and V is TRBV6-1, with 8 bases aligning to TRBD1. The CDR3 length is 18 residues. V gave up 4 bases and J gave up 0 bases; unmatched junction bases: 13. Germline CDR1 MNHNS, CDR2 SASEGT.

The sample holds a few counts of this clone. The gene calls are TRBV4-1 and TRBJ1-2; D is undetermined. The germline V and J ends were trimmed by 5 bases and 4 bases, with 14 bases remaining between them. CDR1 is MGHRA and CDR2 is YSYEKL in the germline V gene. CDR3 length equals 14 residues. The CDR3 region is CASSTREGSYGYTF. Here the CDR3 DNA reads TGCGCCAGCAGCACTCGGGAGGGATCCTATGGCTACACCTTC.

This chain links TRBV19 with TRBJ2-7, with TRBD1 identical over 10 bases. This CDR3 has 12 amino acids. CDR1 LNHDA and CDR2 SQIVND come from the germline V gene (reference sequence). The V gene end was trimmed by 9 bases and the J gene end by 4 bases; junction bases not matched to a gene: 3. Here the CDR3 DNA reads TGTGCCAGCGGACAGGGGGTATACGAGCAGTACTTC. Protein: CASGQGVYEQYF.

The chain combines TRBV5-5 with TRBJ1-4, with a tentative D call TRBD1 (6 bases). V shed 3 bases and J shed 5 bases, with 14 bases lying between them. Germline V gives CDR1 SGHKS, CDR2 YYEKEE (reference sequence). CDR3 length equals 15 residues. The CDR3 loop reads CASSSVGGPNEKLFF. The CDR3 DNA reads as TGTGCCAGCAGCTCGGTCGGGGGCCCCAATGAAAAACTGTTTTTT.

This clone came up once. The chain recombines TRBV4-3 with TRBJ2-7; 7 nucleotides line up with TRBD1. V shed 1 base, J shed 4 bases, and the junction held 7 bases outside the gene matches. Germline V CDR1 and CDR2: LGHNA, YSLEER. The CDR3 contains 15 residues. The CDR3 DNA reads as TGCGCCAGCAGCCAAGGCCGGGACAGTGGGTACGAGCAGTACTTC. Its translation: CASSQGRDSGYEQYF.

The rearrangement joins TRBV6-1 to TRBJ2-5; 9 bases align to TRBD1. The CDR3 covers 15 residues. V dropped 4 bases and J dropped 0; count of bases not matched to a gene: 3. Per germline, CDR1 MNHNS and CDR2 SASEGT. This CDR3 is CASSGTGEDQETQYF. The CDR3 region has the DNA TGTGCCAGCAGTGGGACAGGGGAGGACCAAGAGACCCAGTACTTC.

This clone was observed a single time. CDR3 nucleotides: TGTGCCCCGGGGGGATACCGCTACAATGAGCAGTTCTTC. Its translation is CAPGGYRYNEQFF. This sequence joins TRBV7-9 and TRBJ2-1, with 7 bases that match TRBD2. CDR3 length equals 13 residues. Germline trimming cut 11 bases from V and 3 bases from J; bases unmatched to any gene: 7. From germline, CDR1 is SEHNR and CDR2 FQNEAQ (reference sequence).

This chain links TRBV28 with TRBJ2-2; TRBD1 matches 8 bases. Unmatched junction bases numbered 5, after V lost 5 bases and J lost 3 bases. The CDR3 loop spans 15 amino acids. From germline, CDR1 is MDHEN and CDR2 SYDVKM. CDR3 sequence (DNA): TGTGCCAGCAGTCTCCGGGACAGGTACACCGGGGAGCTGTTTTTT. Translated: CASSLRDRYTGELFF.